Each of the 21 T cell receptor beta chains below was sequenced from the same sample in a study of identical twins (dated by TCRdb to between 2015 and 2016). The library was obtained by 5' RACE. Sequencing was performed on an Illumina HiSeq 2000. The public sequencing data were trimmed at Q25 with fastp and processed into clonotypes with MiXCR by TCRdb, which kept only in-frame beta chains. Identical CDR3 protein sequences are pooled into one entry, listed with their most common genes and DNA. The sample table contains approximately 630,000 distinct CDR3 sequences; only one count was recorded for 7.1% of them. About 1.5% of the sample lies in the top ten. The sample was also linked to a second study, of yellow fever vaccine responses in identical twins.

Material for sequencing was PBMCs. These TCRs come from a woman aged 18 to 35 in good health.

This clonotype has a handful of counts. CDR3 DNA: TGTGCCAGCAGCTTCCCCCGGGGGAACTTGGACACTGAAGCTTTCTTT. Translation: CASSFPRGNLDTEAFF. The V gene is TRBV7-9, the J gene TRBJ1-1; D may be TRBD1 (5 bases). The V gene lost 3 bases and the J gene lost 3 bases, with 17 bases spanning the gap. Germline lookup yields CDR1 SEHNR and CDR2 FQNEAQ (reference sequence). The CDR3 runs to 16 residues.

This clonotype has ten or more counts. This sequence joins TRBV7-8 and TRBJ1-3; D not resolved. Trimming shortened V by 2 bases and J by 3 bases, and 8 bases separated the two germline ends. CDR1 is SGHVS, CDR2 FQNEAQ, per germline. The CDR3 length is 14 residues. As DNA, the CDR3 is TGTGCCAGCAGCTTAAGGACGAATGGAAACACCATATATTTT. Translating gives CASSLRTNGNTIYF.

V gene TRBV6-1 combines with J gene TRBJ1-2, with 7 bases lining up with TRBD1. Germline trimming cut 8 bases from V and 4 bases from J; bases unmatched to any gene: 10. The CDR3 is made up of 14 amino acids. Germline CDR1 is MNHNS and CDR2 is SASEGT. The CDR3 sequence is CASGSPTGLYGYTF. The CDR3 DNA reads as TGTGCCAGCGGGAGCCCGACAGGGCTCTATGGCTACACCTTC.

This clonotype was counted ten times or more. The chain joins TRBV12-3 or TRBV12-4 to TRBJ2-3, with no clear D. CDR3 length: 13 residues. V gave up 1 base and J gave up 6 bases, with 8 bases separating them. The CDR3: CASSLVSGDTQYF. For the CDR3, the DNA is TGTGCCAGCAGTTTAGTTTCCGGGGATACGCAGTATTTT.

The rearrangement joins TRBV5-6 to TRBJ2-7; 7 nucleotides align to TRBD2. Germline V gene lookup returns CDR1 SGHDT and CDR2 YYEEEE. The length of the CDR3 is 13 residues. Germline trimming cut 7 bases from V and 7 bases from J; bases unmatched to any gene: 11. CDR3 in amino acids: CASGSGRGSEQYF. DNA of the CDR3: TGTGCCAGCGGCTCCGGACGCGGGAGTGAGCAGTACTTC.

This chain joins TRBV29-1 and TRBJ2-5, with TRBD1 as a possible D gene (6 bases). The CDR3 spans 12 residues. The germline V and J ends were trimmed by 7 bases and 1 base, with 10 bases remaining between them. CDR1 and CDR2 (germline): SQVTM, ANQGSEA. The CDR3 nucleotides are TGCAGCGGCAGGGGAGCCCAAGAGACCCAGTACTTC. Amino acids: CSGRGAQETQYF.

In this sample, this clonotype turned up a few times. V is TRBV2 and J is TRBJ2-1; D gene uncertain. The CDR3 contains 13 residues. Deletions cut 2 bases from V and 5 bases from J, with 7 bases between. The V gene's germline CDR1 is SNHLY and CDR2 FYNNEI. The CDR3 protein is CASSEQVNNEQFF. The CDR3 DNA reads TGTGCCAGCAGTGAACAGGTTAACAATGAGCAGTTCTTC.

The rearrangement uses TRBV12-3 or TRBV12-4 and TRBJ2-1, with D hard to call. The CDR3 totals 14 residues. V dropped 3 bases and J dropped 5 bases, with 11 bases sitting between them. CDR3 sequence: CASSFTPSDNEQFF. DNA of the CDR3: TGTGCCAGCAGTTTTACACCCTCGGACAATGAGCAGTTCTTC.

This clonotype has a handful of counts. The chain joins TRBV10-3 to TRBJ2-3, with D unresolved. This CDR3 spans 13 amino acids. The germline V gene encodes CDR1 ENHRY and CDR2 SYGVKD. V was shortened by 2 bases and J by 4 bases, with 7 bases between the two germline ends. The chain's CDR3 is CAISEVVADTQYF. The CDR3 DNA sequence: TGTGCCATCAGTGAGGTAGTTGCAGATACGCAGTATTTT.

This clonotype was counted at least ten times. V and J are TRBV12-3 or TRBV12-4 and TRBJ1-1, with D unresolved. The CDR3 is made up of 14 amino acids. Trimming shortened V by 5 bases and J by 1 base, and 11 bases separated the two germline ends. CDR3 coding DNA: TGTGCCAGCAGTCCCCAGGAGGAGAACACTGAAGCTTTCTTT. Translation gives CASSPQEENTEAFF.

This clonotype was observed at least ten times. V usage is TRBV12-3 or TRBV12-4 and J usage is TRBJ1-4; 8 bases match TRBD1. The CDR3 totals 15 residues. V shed 5 bases and J 7 bases; nucleotides not matched to a gene: 9. In DNA, the CDR3 is TGTGCCAGCAGTGCCACCGGGACAGGTTTTGAAAAACTGTTTTTT. Translated, it gives CASSATGTGFEKLFF.

This clonotype has a handful of counts. The V call is TRBV14, the J call TRBJ2-1, with 7 bases that match TRBD2. The ends lost 7 bases at V and 9 bases at J; junction bases unmatched: 6. Germline V gene lookup returns CDR1 SGHDN and CDR2 FVKESK. This CDR3 has 12 amino acids. The CDR3 region is CASKREGTEQFF. The CDR3 DNA follows: TGTGCCAGCAAGAGGGAGGGGACTGAGCAGTTCTTC.

At least ten counts were recorded for this clonotype. J is TRBJ2-2 and V is TRBV9; TRBD2 might be the D (6 bases). The CDR3 has 15 amino acids. The germline V and J ends were trimmed by 2 bases and 4 bases, with 12 bases remaining between them. Germline CDR1 and CDR2: SGDLS and YYNGEE. The CDR3 bases are TGTGCCAGCAGCGTTGCAGGGACTCTCACCGGGGAGCTGTTTTTT. Translating gives CASSVAGTLTGELFF.

This clonotype was picked up a small number of times. This chain connects TRBV20-1 to TRBJ1-2; D is unclear. The ends were cut back, 0 bases at V and 4 bases at J, with 9 bases in the middle. The CDR3 is 13 amino acids. The V gene's germline CDR1 is DFQATT and CDR2 SNEGSKA (reference sequence). The CDR3 nucleotides are TGCAGTGCTAGAGATGGCGGCCGCTATGGCTACACCTTC. Protein: CSARDGGRYGYTF.

This clonotype was recorded many times. This CDR3 is CASRRTGVNEKLFF. The CDR3 DNA follows: TGTGCCAGCAGACGGACAGGGGTTAACGAAAAACTGTTTTTT. V is TRBV12-3 or TRBV12-4 and J is TRBJ1-4; 9 bases line up with TRBD1. CDR3 length: 14 residues. V lost 6 bases, J lost 8 bases, and 7 bases stayed unmatched.

The chain couples TRBV29-1 to TRBJ2-1, with TRBD2 matching over 12 bases. CDR1 is SQVTM, CDR2 ANQGSEA, per germline. CDR3 size: 17 residues. The V and J ends lost 4 bases and 2 bases, in that order; junction bases with no gene match: 9. The CDR3 bases are TGCAGCGTTGCTCCCGGACTAGCGGGACGCCCCTACAATGAGCAGTTCTTC. Amino acids: CSVAPGLAGRPYNEQFF.

J is TRBJ2-1 and V is TRBV12-3 or TRBV12-4; 7 bases map to TRBD1. V lost 5 bases and J lost 7; bases outside the gene matches: 8. The CDR3 is 14 amino acids. The CDR3: CASSQGTVWNEQFF. CDR3 nucleotides: TGTGCCAGCAGTCAGGGGACAGTTTGGAATGAGCAGTTCTTC.

This clonotype was found many times. The chain is built from TRBV21-1 and TRBJ2-7; TRBD1 was called by the table and not checked on the DNA. TRBV21-1 constitutes a pseudogene. This CDR3 has 18 amino acids. CDR3 sequence reads: CASSKGAGETGGVYEQYV. The DNA for the CDR3 is TGTGCCAGCAGCAAAGGAGCCGGAGAAACCGGGGGTGTGTACGAGCAGTACGTC.

The chain couples TRBV12-3 or TRBV12-4 to TRBJ2-1; 8 positions agree with TRBD2. The ends lost 5 bases at V and 0 bases at J; junction bases unmatched: 12. The CDR3 runs to 18 residues. DNA for the CDR3: TGTGCCAGCAGTCCCTGGGCTAGCGGGTTGAGCTCCTACAATGAGCAGTTCTTC. Translation: CASSPWASGLSSYNEQFF.

This clonotype was counted only a few times. The CDR3 region is CASSPSWGSYEQYV. The CDR3 DNA sequence: TGTGCCAGCAGCCCTAGTTGGGGCTCCTACGAGCAGTACGTC. The genes are TRBV9 and TRBJ2-7; D is undetermined. Germline-derived CDR1 and CDR2 are SGDLS and YYNGEE. The V end lost 4 bases, the J end lost 0 bases, and 11 bases lay between the germline ends. CDR3 length: 14 residues.

This clonotype has just a few counts. The CDR3 nucleotides are TGTGCCAGTAGCAGGGGGTCCCGACCTCAAGAGACCCAGTACTTC. Protein: CASSRGSRPQETQYF. The J gene is TRBJ2-5, the V gene TRBV7-2; 7 bases fit TRBD1. The CDR3 has 15 residues. Germline values: CDR1 SGHTA, CDR2 FQGNSA. J was trimmed by 2 bases and V by 9 bases; bases with no gene match: 12. The full variable domain, completed using reference TRBV7-2 and TRBJ2-5, is GAGVSQSPSNKVTEKGKDVELRCDPISGHTALYWYRQSLGQGLEFLIYFQGNSAPDKSGLPSDRFSAERTGGSVSTLTIQRTQQEDSAVYLCASSRGSRPQETQYFGPGTRLLVL.